Listed below are T cell receptor beta chains from one sample, sequenced in a study of radiotherapy plus CTLA-4 blockade in lung cancer. TCRdb's copy holds only in-frame clones and misses some; the assay was immunoSEQ multiplex PCR. The sample records some 64,000 clones, around 69% being singletons. Sample: peripheral blood, taken from a patient treated with radiotherapy plus ipilimumab. These receptors originate from a human donor with non-small cell lung cancer whose response to radiotherapy plus ipilimumab could not be evaluated. Some clones in this sample may be carry-over from other donors' samples. CDR3s include the opening cysteine and the closing phenylalanine or tryptophan. Each record gives: J gene, CDR3 length, V gene, CDR3 protein.

j_gene: TRBJ2-2; len: 16; v_gene: TRBV5-1; CDR3aa: CASSPLTGKNTGELFF
j_gene: TRBJ2-4; len: 15; v_gene: TRBV19; CDR3aa: CASSIDLGRGSIQYF
j_gene: TRBJ2-1; len: 11; v_gene: TRBV29-1; CDR3aa: CSVEQGDEQFF
j_gene: TRBJ1-5; len: 12; v_gene: TRBV28; CDR3aa: CASRLGHLVQHF
j_gene: TRBJ1-1; len: 12; v_gene: TRBV6-5; CDR3aa: CASSPQGPWAFF
j_gene: TRBJ2-1; len: 15; v_gene: TRBV7-6; CDR3aa: CASSLEVWAGNEQFF
j_gene: TRBJ2-1; len: 15; v_gene: TRBV5-1; CDR3aa: CASSNRDRGDNEQFF
j_gene: TRBJ1-1; len: 14; v_gene: TRBV9; CDR3aa: CASSVGAQGGEAFF
j_gene: TRBJ1-5; len: 14; v_gene: TRBV30; CDR3aa: CAWSVRGISQPQHF
j_gene: TRBJ2-3; len: 15; v_gene: TRBV16; CDR3aa: CASSQSQGGTDTQYF
j_gene: TRBJ1-4; len: 15; v_gene: TRBV6-1; CDR3aa: CASSEIGATNEKLFF
j_gene: TRBJ1-2; len: 13; v_gene: TRBV19; CDR3aa: CATQTGGRYGYTF
j_gene: TRBJ2-7; len: 14; v_gene: TRBV18; CDR3aa: CASSPGWTVHEQYF
j_gene: TRBJ2-1; len: 13; v_gene: TRBV29-1; CDR3aa: CSAIQGAVNEQFF
j_gene: TRBJ2-1; len: 13; v_gene: TRBV19; CDR3aa: CASSIGEYNEQFF
j_gene: TRBJ2-7; len: 12; v_gene: TRBV28; CDR3aa: CASSPQFDEQYF
j_gene: TRBJ1-2; len: 14; v_gene: TRBV10-3; CDR3aa: CAISVGTDNYGYTF
j_gene: TRBJ1-1; len: 12; v_gene: TRBV19; CDR3aa: CASRQGRSEAFF
j_gene: TRBJ2-2; len: 17; v_gene: TRBV4-2; CDR3aa: CASSQDYGGHSTGELFF
j_gene: TRBJ2-2; len: 17; v_gene: TRBV5-4; CDR3aa: CASSPGWAGGGAGELFF
j_gene: TRBJ1-4; len: 14; v_gene: TRBV2; CDR3aa: CASRARGEGEKLFF